This T cell receptor beta chain was recorded in a study of blood T cell repertoires in COVID-19 (TCRdb year 2020). Regarding the research as a whole: The collaborator samples originated in the United States, Italy and Spain and spanned the acute and convalescent phases of COVID-19. The prospective study material was composed of cDNA or gDNA derived from T cells, B-cell-depleted T cells, or PBMCs. Subjects who had been exposed to COVID-19, were actively infected with it, or had recovered from it provided the deeply sampled blood TCRbeta repertoires that made up the dataset. The repertoires were released in a freely available public database intended as a resource for research on the immune response to SARS-CoV-2. Samples were obtained from the ongoing ImmuneRACE study (first 160 participants) and from about 1,300 subjects provided by 6 global collaborators. A de-identified subject ID, COVID-19 status, age in years and sex were almost always included in the sample metadata. Where HLA class I and class II types were available, the types were taken from metadata supplied by the sample provider, not from assay-based typing.

Between the V and J ends, shortened by 8 bases and 3 bases respectively, the junction contains 7 bases. The CDR3, cysteine through phenylalanine, is 11 amino acids long. Only the CDR3 region is kept as DNA, spanning 33 bases read in frame from base 1. The germline V gene (reference sequence) specifies LNHDA as CDR1 and SQIVND as CDR2. Overall study outcomes, separate from this receptor: How much clinical and demographic metadata was included differed by source and by participant, and the metadata was provided uncurated.

Concerning this clone itself: This receptor's antigen is unknown. No clone much larger than this one lies a single base away; base qualities are absent.

The collaborating institutions used their own protocols to collect whole blood in K2EDTA tubes. For TCRbeta analysis, collaborators shipped samples as frozen whole blood, isolated PBMCs, or DNA extracted from either of those sample types. The immunoSEQ Assay, a bias-controlled multiplex PCR, was used to amplify TCRbeta CDR3 regions from genomic DNA. The authors processed their data as follows. Nucleated cell counts per sample were estimated from amplification of reference gene primers within the assay. Sequence reads were collapsed and filtered to measure the absolute abundance of every unique TCRbeta CDR3 rearrangement. For each sample, productive Simpson clonality was calculated by taking the square root of Simpson's diversity index across productive rearrangements. What TCRdb holds here is the immuneACCESS table cut down to in-frame rearrangements. Part of the clones is not present; checked against another copy, under half of the missing clones reflect an unresolved V gene, and the others are unexplained. Clone size and the V and J calls come from that table; the DNA yielded D and trimming. Here the sample has about 86,000 clones; over 80% occur a single time. Together, the top ten hold 1.1% of the sample.

This TCR came from a human donor in a cohort sampled during active COVID-19. Sequenced input: peripheral blood. Recombination connected TRBV19 to TRBJ1-1; no confident D gene assignment can be made. The base sequence is TGTGCCAGTGCCCGGGACACTGAAGCTTTCTTT. Its amino acids are CASARDTEAFF.